Sequencing of this TCR beta chain was carried out in a study of Ad26.COV2.S vaccination and SARS-CoV-2 variants. Assay used: immunoSEQ multiplex PCR; TCRdb lists only in-frame clones, some missing. The data contain 300,000 to 450,000 clones, around 92% of them seen just once; the ten biggest clones take up 3.9%. Per germline, CDR1 KGHSH and CDR2 LQKENI. The CDR3 runs 16 residues. The V gene lost 3 bases and the J gene lost 4 bases, with 18 bases spanning the gap. This chain links TRBV18 with TRBJ1-1, with D possibly being TRBD1 (6 bases). The source of this sequence is a human donor who had recovered from COVID-19. The material was peripheral blood, obtained after recovery from COVID-19. The CDR3 sequence is CASSPLGQMGGTEAFF. The CDR3 DNA is TGTGCCAGCTCACCGTTAGGACAGATGGGGGGCACTGAAGCTTTCTTT.